This entry features one T cell receptor (beta chain) sequence. What it recognizes is unknown. Resections from corrective heart surgery supplied the thymus tissue. This sample is part of a study of human thymus T cells. Study-level findings and limits: Highly overlapping thymic repertoires in unrelated individuals were reported by related research. Blood and thymic repertoires both appeared biased in V and J gene usage.

The repertoire was sequenced with immunoSEQ multiplex PCR; TCRdb's copy has only in-frame clones and lacks some. The sample has some 120,000 clones; about 93% are singletons. The source material was thymus tissue. This clonotype was obtained from a boy under two years old with a congenital heart defect but otherwise immunologically healthy.

The DNA for the CDR3 is TGTGCCAGCAGTCCGACGGACGGGAGGCAGACCCAGTACTTC. Amino acids: CASSPTDGRQTQYF. The chain carries TRBV6-1 and TRBJ2-5; the match to TRBD2 covers 7 bases. The germline gives CDR1 MNHNS, CDR2 SASEGT. V lost 5 bases and J lost 6; bases outside the gene matches: 9. The CDR3 is 14 amino acids.